This TCR beta chain was found in a study of T-cell memory formation after mild COVID-19. TCRdb independently ran MiXCR on the 5' RACE reads; one entry per CDR3 protein. The sample lists a few hundred thousand distinct CDR3 sequences, 19% occurring once. The CDR3 totals 13 residues. V was trimmed by 4 bases and J by 2 bases, leaving 9 bases between them. Germline values: CDR1 MNHNY, CDR2 SVGAGI (reference sequence). What was sequenced was PBMCs or a T cell subset sorted from them (not recorded which). This sequence was found in a man younger than 35 who had mild COVID-19 (a few samples of this study predate the infection). Cell type and time point are not known. This rearrangement joins TRBV6-6 to TRBJ2-7; D is possibly TRBD1 (5 bases). The CDR3 loop is CASSSAGTYEQYF. DNA for the CDR3: TGTGCCAGCAGTTCAGCAGGGACCTACGAGCAGTACTTC.